This T cell receptor (beta chain) was obtained from a study of T cells of healthy individuals. In its sample, this clonotype was seen a few times. TCRdb reprocessed the 5' RACE reads with MiXCR, giving one entry per CDR3 protein. The table records under 70,000 distinct CDR3 sequences, roughly 14% of them present only once. This CDR3 comprises 14 residues. Germline V CDR1 and CDR2: SNHLY, FYNNEI. V was cut by 7 bases and J by 0 bases, with 13 bases left in between. The clonotype originates from a human donor in good health. V usage is TRBV2 and J usage is TRBJ2-7; D is perhaps TRBD2 (6 bases). CDR3 protein: CASKLDYSSYEQYF. CDR3 DNA sequence: TGTGCCAGCAAGTTGGACTATAGCTCCTACGAGCAGTACTTC.